What follows is one TCR beta chain and its context. Its antigen target is currently unknown. Qualities for individual bases were not recorded, and no much larger clone is one base off. All of the isolated RNA was reverse transcribed with the High Capacity cDNA Reverse Transcription Kit, so expressed TCRB transcripts were sequenced. Deep immunoSEQ sequencing was performed on naive, central memory and regulatory T cell samples, with an average of roughly 3.3 million total reads per sample. Sorted cells were lysed in RLT buffer, and RNA was extracted using DNase-treated RNeasy Micro or Mini kits according to cell number. Each cell subset was processed separately to prevent cross-contamination, with patient and healthy donor samples processed together. The immunoSEQ multiplex PCR was used to amplify TCRB sequences from cDNA, yielding 87-bp fragments that span the CDR3 region. The amplicons were sequenced using the Illumina HiSeq platform. Per the authors' processing: PCR bias was corrected computationally using synthetic template baselines, and reads within Hamming distance 2 were collapsed, with unmergeable singletons discarded. Reads were aligned to IMGT to assign V, D and J genes, CDR3 length, and insertions or deletions at six rearrangement sites. Within each subset, clonotype counts were normalized to the number of sorted cells before true diversity and Gini coefficients were calculated with the tcR R package. The overlap coefficient, calculated on TCRB nucleotide sequences, was used to measure repertoire sharing. Out-of-frame TCRB sequences from naive cells were analyzed to stand in for the pre-selection repertoire. The immuneACCESS repertoire file appears here via TCRdb, limited to in-frame rearrangements. These files lack a portion of the clones; in checked studies, under half of the deficit traces to unresolved V genes, and the cause of the others is not known. D and trimming were read from the DNA, whereas the V and J calls and clone size are those reported in that table. The sample table lists a few hundred thousand clones, roughly 16% of them with a count of one. The top ten constitute 0.019% of the sample.

The data were obtained in a study of beta chain features in type 1 diabetes (dated by TCRdb to 2017 to 2018). With respect to the entire study: No differences in mean age, gender distribution, total cell number or subset yield were found between patients and healthy donors. The study compared TCRB repertoires of sorted circulating CD4+ T cell subsets between recently diagnosed type 1 diabetes patients and matched healthy donors. Naive and central memory subsets were obtained from all 30 or so donors, but regulatory and stem cell-like memory subsets were isolated from only 8 patients and roughly eight healthy donors. Across all samples, some 110,000,000 sorted cells were examined, and cell number per subset correlated strongly with RNA yield. The paper as a whole reports these results and caveats: At VDJ recombination sites, type 1 diabetes patients had fewer insertions and more deleted nucleotides, which implies abnormalities in thymic rearrangement. HLA sub-analyses involved small numbers of individuals, so any influence of HLA type on TCRB rearrangement remained unresolved. Shorter templates might be favored by PCR, yet because patient and control samples were amplified and corrected together, any such skew would affect both groups equally. Naive, central memory and regulatory TCRB repertoires appeared to be more similar among patients than among healthy donors. In all four CD4+ subsets, TCRB CDR3 length was moderately but significantly shorter in type 1 diabetes patients. Sequencing cDNA rather than genomic DNA could over-represent highly expressing activated cells, although activation and CD3 levels did not differ between groups.

A single peripheral blood draw of around 120 mL on average was collected from each donor into heparinised tubes. Using a panel that included CD45RO, CCR7, CD25, CD127, CD95 and CD27, naive, central memory, regulatory and stem cell-like memory CD4+ T cells were sorted on a BD FACSAria II. All sorted populations exceeded 95% purity. PBMCs were separated immediately by Lymphoprep density gradient centrifugation and were stained directly, without being cultured. Samples were stained and sorted in pairs, with one healthy donor and one patient per experiment, so that batch effects were minimized. Including the terminal cysteine and phenylalanine, the CDR3 comprises 12 residues. Only the CDR3 portion is preserved as DNA: 36 bases, with reading frame beginning at the first base. For this chain, trimming is 5 bases at the V end and 8 bases at the J end, and the number of junction bases without a gene match is 3. In the germline V gene (reference sequence), CDR1 corresponds to MNHEY and CDR2 to SMNVEV.

This TCR was sampled from a woman aged 18-29 years in good health. The specimen was naive CD4+ T cells from blood. This specimen's cell subset or site label, per the study, means: true naive CD4+ T cells. The chain is made from TRBV27 and TRBJ2-3; 8 nucleotides in the junction match TRBD2. The CDR3 amino acid sequence is: CASSQRGGTQYF. The DNA reads TGTGCCAGCAGTCAACGGGGGGGTACGCAGTATTTT.